This T cell receptor beta chain emerged from a study of early T cells in non-severe SARS-CoV-2 infection. Using its own MiXCR run on the 5' RACE reads, TCRdb lists one record per CDR3 protein. The sample shows about 44,000 distinct CDR3 sequences, around 23% of them seen only once. The length of the CDR3 is 13 residues. Germline-derived CDR1 and CDR2 are SGHKS and YYEKEE (reference sequence). V was cut by 2 bases and J by 2 bases, with 7 bases left in between. Sequences were derived from whole blood, sampled at baseline. The TCR originated in an adult who was a healthcare worker with PCR-confirmed SARS-CoV-2 infection or an uninfected control (not recorded which). This chain connects TRBV5-5 to TRBJ1-1; tentative D call: TRBD1 (5 bases). The CDR3 DNA reads as TGTGCCAGCAGCTTCCAGGGAAACACTGAAGCTTTCTTT. Its protein product is CASSFQGNTEAFF.